The 6 T cell receptor beta chains reported below all come from one sample, sequenced in a study of blood T cell repertoires in COVID-19. Method: immunoSEQ multiplex PCR; TCRdb's copy keeps in-frame clones and lacks some. The sample records 75,000 to 95,000 clones, more than 90% being singletons. Material: peripheral blood. The receptors originated from a man aged 60 to 75 with acute or convalescent COVID-19.

The chain uses TRBV5-6 and TRBJ1-2; 7 bases agree with TRBD1. V was pared by 3 bases and J by 4 bases, with 3 bases of the junction left unmatched. CDR1 is SGHDT and CDR2 is YYEEEE in the germline V gene. The CDR3 has 13 amino acids. CDR3 bases: TGTGCCAGCAGCTCTGGACAGGTCTATGGCTACACCTTC. Translating it yields CASSSGQVYGYTF.

The J gene is TRBJ2-3, the V gene TRBV7-8; possibly TRBD1 for D (6 bases). Trimming pared 3 bases from V and 4 bases from J, leaving 11 bases between. CDR3 size: 14 residues. Germline V gives CDR1 SGHVS, CDR2 FQNEAQ. The DNA for the CDR3 is TGTGCCAGCAGCTTCCTCAGGGGACCAGATACGCAGTATTTT. It specifies CASSFLRGPDTQYF. The full variable domain, with the rest looked up from reference TRBV7-8 and TRBJ2-3, is GAGVSQSPRYKVAKRGQDVALRCDPISGHVSLFWYQQALGQGPEFLTYFQNEAQLDKSGLPSDRFFAERPEGSVSTLKIQRTQQEDSAVYLCASSFLRGPDTQYFGPGTRLTVL.

This rearrangement joins TRBV19 to TRBJ2-5; D gene uncertain. The germline V gene has CDR1 LNHDA and CDR2 SQIVND (reference sequence). V gave up 7 bases and J gave up 4 bases, with 22 bases separating them. The length of the CDR3 is 16 residues. The CDR3 is CASTIASAPLIETQYF. CDR3 DNA: TGTGCCAGTACTATCGCAAGCGCTCCTCTTATAGAGACCCAGTACTTC.

The chain recombines TRBV29-1 with TRBJ2-2; D may be TRBD2 (6 bases). Germline CDR1 and CDR2: SQVTM and ANQGSEA. The V and J ends lost 7 bases and 7 bases respectively, with 16 bases between them. There are 13 residues in the CDR3. CDR3 coding DNA: TGCAGCGCCCGGGGGTCCCCCGGCGGGGAGCTGTTTTTT. As protein: CSARGSPGGELFF.

The chain links TRBV11-1 to TRBJ1-1; D not resolved. The germline V and J ends were trimmed by 6 bases and 0 bases, with 14 bases remaining between them. CDR1 is SGHAT, CDR2 FQDESV, per germline (reference sequence). The CDR3 runs 15 residues. As DNA, the CDR3 is TGTGCCAGCAGTAGTTCCGGGAGGTTGAACACTGAAGCTTTCTTT. This sequence encodes CASSSSGRLNTEAFF.

This sequence joins TRBV7-8 and TRBJ1-1, with 8 bases identical to TRBD1. CDR3 length: 14 residues. Germline CDR1 is SGHVS and CDR2 is FQNEAQ. V shed 1 base, J shed 5 bases, and the junction held 3 bases outside the gene matches. In nucleotides, the CDR3 is TGTGCCAGCAGCTTAGAGACAGGGGAAACTGAAGCTTTCTTT. This encodes CASSLETGETEAFF.